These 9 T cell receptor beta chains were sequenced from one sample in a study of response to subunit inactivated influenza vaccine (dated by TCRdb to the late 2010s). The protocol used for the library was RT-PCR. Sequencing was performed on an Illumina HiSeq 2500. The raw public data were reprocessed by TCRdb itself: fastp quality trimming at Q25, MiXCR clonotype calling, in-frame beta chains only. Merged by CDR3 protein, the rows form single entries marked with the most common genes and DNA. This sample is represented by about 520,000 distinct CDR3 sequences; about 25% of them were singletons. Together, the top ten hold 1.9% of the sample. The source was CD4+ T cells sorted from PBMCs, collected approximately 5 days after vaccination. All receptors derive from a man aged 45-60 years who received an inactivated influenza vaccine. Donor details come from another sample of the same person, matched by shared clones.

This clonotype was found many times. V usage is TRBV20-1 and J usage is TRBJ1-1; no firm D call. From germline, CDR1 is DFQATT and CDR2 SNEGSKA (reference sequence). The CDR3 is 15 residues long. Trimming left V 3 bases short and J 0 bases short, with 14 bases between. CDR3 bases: TGCAGTGCTAGTAGAAAGGGAACCATGAACACTGAAGCTTTCTTT. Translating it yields CSASRKGTMNTEAFF.

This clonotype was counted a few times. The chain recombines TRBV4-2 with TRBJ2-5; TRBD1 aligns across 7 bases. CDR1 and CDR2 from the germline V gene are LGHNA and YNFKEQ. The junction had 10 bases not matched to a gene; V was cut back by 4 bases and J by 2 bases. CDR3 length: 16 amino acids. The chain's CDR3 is CASSLQGQEPQETQYF. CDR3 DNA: TGTGCCAGCAGCCTCCAAGGACAGGAACCTCAAGAGACCCAGTACTTC.

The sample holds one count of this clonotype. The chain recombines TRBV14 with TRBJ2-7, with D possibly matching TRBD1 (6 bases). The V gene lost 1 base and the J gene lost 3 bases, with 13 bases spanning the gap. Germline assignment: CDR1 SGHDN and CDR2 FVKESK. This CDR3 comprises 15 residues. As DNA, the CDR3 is TGTGCCAGCAGCCAAGGTGGGGACACCTACTACGAGCAGTACTTC. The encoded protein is CASSQGGDTYYEQYF.

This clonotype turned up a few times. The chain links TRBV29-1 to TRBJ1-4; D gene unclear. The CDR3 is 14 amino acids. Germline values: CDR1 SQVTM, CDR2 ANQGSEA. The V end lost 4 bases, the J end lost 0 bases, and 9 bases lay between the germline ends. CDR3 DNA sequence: TGCAGCGTTGCAATGGGTACAACTAATGAAAAACTGTTTTTT. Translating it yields CSVAMGTTNEKLFF.

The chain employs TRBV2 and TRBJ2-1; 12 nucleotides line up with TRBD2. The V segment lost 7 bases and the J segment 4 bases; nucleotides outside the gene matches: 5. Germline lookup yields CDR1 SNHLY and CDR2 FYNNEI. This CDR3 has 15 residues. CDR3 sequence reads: CASKAGTSGYNEQFF. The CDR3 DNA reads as TGTGCCAGCAAGGCCGGGACTAGCGGGTACAATGAGCAGTTCTTC.

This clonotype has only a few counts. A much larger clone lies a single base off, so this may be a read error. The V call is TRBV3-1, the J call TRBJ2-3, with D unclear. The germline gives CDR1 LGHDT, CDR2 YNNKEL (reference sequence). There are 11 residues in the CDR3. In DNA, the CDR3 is TGTGCCAGCAGGCAAGCAGATACGCAGTATTTT. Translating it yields CASRQADTQYF.

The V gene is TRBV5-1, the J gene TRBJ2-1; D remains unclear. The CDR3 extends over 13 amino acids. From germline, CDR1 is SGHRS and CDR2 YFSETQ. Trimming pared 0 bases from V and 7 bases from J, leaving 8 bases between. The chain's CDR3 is CASSLAEQNEQFF. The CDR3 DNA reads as TGCGCCAGCAGCTTGGCGGAACAAAATGAGCAGTTCTTC. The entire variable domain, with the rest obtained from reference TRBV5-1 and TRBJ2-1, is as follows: KAGVTQTPRYLIKTRGQQVTLSCSPISGHRSVSWYQQTPGQGLQFLFEYFSETQRNKGNFPGRFSGRQFSNSRSEMNVSTLELGDSALYLCASSLAEQNEQFFGPGTRLTVL.

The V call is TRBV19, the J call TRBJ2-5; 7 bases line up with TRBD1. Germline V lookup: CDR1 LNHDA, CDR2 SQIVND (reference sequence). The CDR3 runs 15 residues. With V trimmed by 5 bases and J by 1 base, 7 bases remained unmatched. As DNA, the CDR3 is TGTGCCAGTAGTGTCACCGGGACAGCCCAAGAGACCCAGTACTTC. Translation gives CASSVTGTAQETQYF.

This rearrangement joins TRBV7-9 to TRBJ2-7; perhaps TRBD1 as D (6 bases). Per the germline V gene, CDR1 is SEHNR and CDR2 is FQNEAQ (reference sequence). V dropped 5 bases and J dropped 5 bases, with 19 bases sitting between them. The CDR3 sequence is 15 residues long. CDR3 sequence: CASSLSGTTGDEQYF. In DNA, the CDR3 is TGTGCCAGCAGCCTCTCGGGGACAACAGGAGACGAGCAGTACTTC.